Sequencing of this T cell receptor (beta chain) was carried out in a study of blood T cell repertoires in COVID-19. Overall study context: Collection of acute and convalescent COVID-19 samples took place in the United States, Italy and Spain. T cells, B-cell-depleted T cells, or PBMCs provided the cDNA or gDNA that served as material.

Individuals drawn from 20 to 25 US areas were about 18 to 89 years old. A case of COVID-19 had been met by exposed participants within 2 weeks before study entry. The method was immunoSEQ multiplex PCR; TCRdb's version includes in-frame clones alone and lacks a portion of them. The sample lists 250,000 or so clones, about 87% occurring once. Unmatched junction bases numbered 10, after V lost 5 bases and J lost 7 bases. The CDR3 covers 15 residues. CDR1 SGHRS and CDR2 YFSETQ come from the germline V gene. Sequenced: PBMCs or T cells enriched from blood (not recorded which). The chain is built from TRBV5-1 and TRBJ2-2; TRBD1 agrees at 8 bases. The receptor comes from a young woman who had been exposed to COVID-19. The CDR3 protein is CASSGQGPLVGELFF. CDR3 nucleotides: TGCGCCAGCAGTGGACAGGGCCCCCTCGTCGGGGAGCTGTTTTTT. Looking up the rest from reference TRBV5-1 and TRBJ2-2 gives the full variable domain: KAGVTQTPRYLIKTRGQQVTLSCSPISGHRSVSWYQQTPGQGLQFLFEYFSETQRNKGNFPGRFSGRQFSNSRSEMNVSTLELGDSALYLCASSGQGPLVGELFFGEGSRLTVL.